Below, 14 T cell receptor beta chains from the same sample are listed, as sequenced in a study of shared clonotypes between healthy human individuals. Sequencing used immunoSEQ multiplex PCR; TCRdb keeps in-frame clones, though not all of them. Among more than 2,000,000 clones listed, approximately 95% were seen once. Sequencing was carried out using naive CD4+ T cells from PBMCs. Specified subset: CD45RA+ positively selected. The source is a man between 18 and 35 years old in good health. Some clones in this sample may be carry-over from other donors' samples.

The count of this clone is one. The V call is TRBV9, the J call TRBJ1-1; 7 bases fit TRBD1. The CDR3 contains 14 residues. J was trimmed by 3 bases and V by 5 bases; bases with no gene match: 7. Germline-derived CDR1 and CDR2 are SGDLS and YYNGEE. The CDR3 DNA is TGTGCCAGCAGTGAACAGGGGATATACACTGAAGCTTTCTTT. It translates to CASSEQGIYTEAFF. The full variable domain, its missing parts supplied by reference TRBV9 and TRBJ1-1, is DSGVTQTPKHLITATGQRVTLRCSPRSGDLSVYWYQQSLDQGLQFLIQYYNGEERAKGNILERFSAQQFPDLHSELNLSSLELGDSALYFCASSEQGIYTEAFFGQGTRLTVV.

V gene TRBV4-3 combines with J gene TRBJ2-1, with D unclear. The CDR3 length is 14 residues. Between the trimmed V and J ends, which lost 1 base and 5 bases, there was a span of 9 bases. The germline V gene has CDR1 LGHNA and CDR2 YSLEER. The DNA for the CDR3 is TGCGCCAGCAGCCAAGCTCGCAGAAACAATGAGCAGTTCTTC. Encoded protein: CASSQARRNNEQFF.

Details on this clone: At the DNA level, this CDR3 is encoded by other sequences in the same sample as well. The chain has TRBV2 and TRBJ1-5; no definite D call. Looked up from germline, CDR1 is SNHLY and CDR2 is FYNNEI. The V gene lost 4 bases and the J gene lost 5 bases, with 9 bases spanning the gap. The CDR3 spans 13 residues. The CDR3 region has the DNA TGTGCCAGCAGTGGCAGGCGGGATCAGCCCCAGCATTTT. It encodes CASSGRRDQPQHF.

CDR3: CASSPNDGSYEQYF. The CDR3, as DNA: TGTGCCAGCTCACCAAACGACGGCTCCTACGAGCAGTACTTC. The chain is built from TRBV18 and TRBJ2-7; no clear D. V was pared by 2 bases and J by 0 bases, with 8 bases between. This CDR3 contains 14 residues. Germline CDR1 reads KGHSH; CDR2 reads LQKENI.

This chain uses TRBV7-8 with TRBJ1-5; D is unclear. With 1 base removed from V and 2 bases from J, the gap between germline ends came to 12 bases. CDR3 size: 16 residues. CDR1 SGHVS and CDR2 FQNEAQ come from the germline V gene. DNA for the CDR3: TGTGCCAGCAGCTTAGTAGGGTTGTGGGGCAATCAGCCCCAGCATTTT. Translating gives CASSLVGLWGNQPQHF.

V is TRBV5-4 and J is TRBJ1-2; D possibly corresponds to TRBD1 (6 bases). This CDR3 is built from 16 residues. Per germline, CDR1 SGHNT and CDR2 YYREEE (reference sequence). V lost 0 bases and J 4 bases, leaving 16 bases between the germline ends. In nucleotides, the CDR3 is TGTGCCAGCAGCTTGGGAGGCCGAGGGGACACCTATGGCTACACCTTC. Encoded protein: CASSLGGRGDTYGYTF.

The genes are TRBV2 and TRBJ2-6; 7 bases are a match to TRBD1. Germline V gene sequence: CDR1 SNHLY, CDR2 FYNNEI. The CDR3 loop spans 17 amino acids. The V gene end was trimmed by 4 bases and the J gene end by 0 bases; junction bases not matched to a gene: 6. The CDR3 here is CASSGLGTVSGANVLTF. CDR3 nucleotides: TGTGCCAGCAGTGGACTGGGGACAGTCTCTGGGGCCAACGTCCTGACTTTC.

The chain combines TRBV6-5 with TRBJ2-5; 9 bases line up with TRBD2. This CDR3 contains 15 residues. Losses at the gene ends were 6 bases for V and 1 base for J; bases not matched to a gene: 6. CDR1 and CDR2 from the germline V gene are MNHEY and SVGAGI. The CDR3 here is CASRKYSGSQETQYF. CDR3 nucleotide sequence: TGTGCCAGCAGGAAATATAGCGGGAGCCAAGAGACCCAGTACTTC.

On this clone: Additional DNA sequences in this sample encode the identical CDR3. This rearrangement joins TRBV2 to TRBJ2-1; 10 bases are a match to TRBD2. The CDR3 is made up of 14 amino acids. V shed 6 bases, J shed 5 bases, and the junction held 4 bases outside the gene matches. Germline CDR1 SNHLY, CDR2 FYNNEI. CDR3: CASSRTSGDNEQFF. CDR3 sequence (DNA): TGTGCCAGCAGCCGGACTAGCGGAGACAATGAGCAGTTCTTC.

The gene calls are TRBV5-5 and TRBJ2-1; 7 nucleotides line up with TRBD1. The CDR3 is 15 amino acids. V lost 4 bases, J lost 0 bases, and 4 bases stayed unmatched. Per the germline V gene, CDR1 is SGHKS and CDR2 is YYEKEE (reference sequence). The CDR3 DNA follows: TGTGCCAGCAGCCCCTGGACAGGCTCCTACAATGAGCAGTTCTTC. This gives the protein CASSPWTGSYNEQFF. Together with reference TRBV5-5 and TRBJ2-1, the CDR3 gives the full variable domain: DAGVTQSPTHLIKTRGQQVTLRCSPISGHKSVSWYQQVLGQGPQFIFQYYEKEERGRGNFPDRFSARQFPNYSSELNVNALLLGDSALYLCASSPWTGSYNEQFFGPGTRLTVL.

This chain uses TRBV7-3 with TRBJ2-2, with 8 nucleotides matching TRBD2. Germline CDR1 and CDR2: SGHTA and FQGTGA. CDR3 size: 18 residues. Trimming cost V 5 bases and J 6 bases; bases outside gene matches: 17. The CDR3: CASSPRRGGALKAGELFF. CDR3 sequence (DNA): TGTGCCAGCAGCCCCCGTCGGGGGGGCGCATTAAAGGCCGGGGAGCTGTTTTTT.

To note about this clone: Other nucleotide sequences from this sample produce the same CDR3. In nucleotides, the CDR3 is TGTGCCAGCAGTTTGGCCGGGGGCAGGTACGAGCAGTACTTC. Protein product: CASSLAGGRYEQYF. J is TRBJ2-7 and V is TRBV28; tentatively, D is TRBD1 or TRBD2 (6 bases each). Deletions cut 3 bases from V and 4 bases from J, with 13 bases between. CDR1 and CDR2 (germline): MDHEN, SYDVKM. CDR3 length: 14 amino acids.

This chain uses TRBV7-7 with TRBJ1-3; D not resolved. Germline CDR1 reads SSHAT; CDR2 reads FNYEAQ (reference sequence). V shed 6 bases and J shed 7 bases, with 13 bases lying between them. The CDR3 consists of 13 residues. This CDR3 reads CASRQSGSNTIYF. The CDR3 DNA follows: TGTGCCAGCAGGCAGAGTGGTTCTAACACCATATATTTT.

The V call is TRBV7-8, the J call TRBJ1-1; possible D gene TRBD1, 6 bases. The CDR3 spans 14 residues. V lost 3 bases to trimming and J lost 4 bases, with 12 bases between them. Germline CDR1 is SGHVS and CDR2 is FQNEAQ. The CDR3 protein is CASSLFTGSTEAFF. DNA of the CDR3: TGTGCCAGCAGCTTGTTCACAGGGAGCACTGAAGCTTTCTTT.